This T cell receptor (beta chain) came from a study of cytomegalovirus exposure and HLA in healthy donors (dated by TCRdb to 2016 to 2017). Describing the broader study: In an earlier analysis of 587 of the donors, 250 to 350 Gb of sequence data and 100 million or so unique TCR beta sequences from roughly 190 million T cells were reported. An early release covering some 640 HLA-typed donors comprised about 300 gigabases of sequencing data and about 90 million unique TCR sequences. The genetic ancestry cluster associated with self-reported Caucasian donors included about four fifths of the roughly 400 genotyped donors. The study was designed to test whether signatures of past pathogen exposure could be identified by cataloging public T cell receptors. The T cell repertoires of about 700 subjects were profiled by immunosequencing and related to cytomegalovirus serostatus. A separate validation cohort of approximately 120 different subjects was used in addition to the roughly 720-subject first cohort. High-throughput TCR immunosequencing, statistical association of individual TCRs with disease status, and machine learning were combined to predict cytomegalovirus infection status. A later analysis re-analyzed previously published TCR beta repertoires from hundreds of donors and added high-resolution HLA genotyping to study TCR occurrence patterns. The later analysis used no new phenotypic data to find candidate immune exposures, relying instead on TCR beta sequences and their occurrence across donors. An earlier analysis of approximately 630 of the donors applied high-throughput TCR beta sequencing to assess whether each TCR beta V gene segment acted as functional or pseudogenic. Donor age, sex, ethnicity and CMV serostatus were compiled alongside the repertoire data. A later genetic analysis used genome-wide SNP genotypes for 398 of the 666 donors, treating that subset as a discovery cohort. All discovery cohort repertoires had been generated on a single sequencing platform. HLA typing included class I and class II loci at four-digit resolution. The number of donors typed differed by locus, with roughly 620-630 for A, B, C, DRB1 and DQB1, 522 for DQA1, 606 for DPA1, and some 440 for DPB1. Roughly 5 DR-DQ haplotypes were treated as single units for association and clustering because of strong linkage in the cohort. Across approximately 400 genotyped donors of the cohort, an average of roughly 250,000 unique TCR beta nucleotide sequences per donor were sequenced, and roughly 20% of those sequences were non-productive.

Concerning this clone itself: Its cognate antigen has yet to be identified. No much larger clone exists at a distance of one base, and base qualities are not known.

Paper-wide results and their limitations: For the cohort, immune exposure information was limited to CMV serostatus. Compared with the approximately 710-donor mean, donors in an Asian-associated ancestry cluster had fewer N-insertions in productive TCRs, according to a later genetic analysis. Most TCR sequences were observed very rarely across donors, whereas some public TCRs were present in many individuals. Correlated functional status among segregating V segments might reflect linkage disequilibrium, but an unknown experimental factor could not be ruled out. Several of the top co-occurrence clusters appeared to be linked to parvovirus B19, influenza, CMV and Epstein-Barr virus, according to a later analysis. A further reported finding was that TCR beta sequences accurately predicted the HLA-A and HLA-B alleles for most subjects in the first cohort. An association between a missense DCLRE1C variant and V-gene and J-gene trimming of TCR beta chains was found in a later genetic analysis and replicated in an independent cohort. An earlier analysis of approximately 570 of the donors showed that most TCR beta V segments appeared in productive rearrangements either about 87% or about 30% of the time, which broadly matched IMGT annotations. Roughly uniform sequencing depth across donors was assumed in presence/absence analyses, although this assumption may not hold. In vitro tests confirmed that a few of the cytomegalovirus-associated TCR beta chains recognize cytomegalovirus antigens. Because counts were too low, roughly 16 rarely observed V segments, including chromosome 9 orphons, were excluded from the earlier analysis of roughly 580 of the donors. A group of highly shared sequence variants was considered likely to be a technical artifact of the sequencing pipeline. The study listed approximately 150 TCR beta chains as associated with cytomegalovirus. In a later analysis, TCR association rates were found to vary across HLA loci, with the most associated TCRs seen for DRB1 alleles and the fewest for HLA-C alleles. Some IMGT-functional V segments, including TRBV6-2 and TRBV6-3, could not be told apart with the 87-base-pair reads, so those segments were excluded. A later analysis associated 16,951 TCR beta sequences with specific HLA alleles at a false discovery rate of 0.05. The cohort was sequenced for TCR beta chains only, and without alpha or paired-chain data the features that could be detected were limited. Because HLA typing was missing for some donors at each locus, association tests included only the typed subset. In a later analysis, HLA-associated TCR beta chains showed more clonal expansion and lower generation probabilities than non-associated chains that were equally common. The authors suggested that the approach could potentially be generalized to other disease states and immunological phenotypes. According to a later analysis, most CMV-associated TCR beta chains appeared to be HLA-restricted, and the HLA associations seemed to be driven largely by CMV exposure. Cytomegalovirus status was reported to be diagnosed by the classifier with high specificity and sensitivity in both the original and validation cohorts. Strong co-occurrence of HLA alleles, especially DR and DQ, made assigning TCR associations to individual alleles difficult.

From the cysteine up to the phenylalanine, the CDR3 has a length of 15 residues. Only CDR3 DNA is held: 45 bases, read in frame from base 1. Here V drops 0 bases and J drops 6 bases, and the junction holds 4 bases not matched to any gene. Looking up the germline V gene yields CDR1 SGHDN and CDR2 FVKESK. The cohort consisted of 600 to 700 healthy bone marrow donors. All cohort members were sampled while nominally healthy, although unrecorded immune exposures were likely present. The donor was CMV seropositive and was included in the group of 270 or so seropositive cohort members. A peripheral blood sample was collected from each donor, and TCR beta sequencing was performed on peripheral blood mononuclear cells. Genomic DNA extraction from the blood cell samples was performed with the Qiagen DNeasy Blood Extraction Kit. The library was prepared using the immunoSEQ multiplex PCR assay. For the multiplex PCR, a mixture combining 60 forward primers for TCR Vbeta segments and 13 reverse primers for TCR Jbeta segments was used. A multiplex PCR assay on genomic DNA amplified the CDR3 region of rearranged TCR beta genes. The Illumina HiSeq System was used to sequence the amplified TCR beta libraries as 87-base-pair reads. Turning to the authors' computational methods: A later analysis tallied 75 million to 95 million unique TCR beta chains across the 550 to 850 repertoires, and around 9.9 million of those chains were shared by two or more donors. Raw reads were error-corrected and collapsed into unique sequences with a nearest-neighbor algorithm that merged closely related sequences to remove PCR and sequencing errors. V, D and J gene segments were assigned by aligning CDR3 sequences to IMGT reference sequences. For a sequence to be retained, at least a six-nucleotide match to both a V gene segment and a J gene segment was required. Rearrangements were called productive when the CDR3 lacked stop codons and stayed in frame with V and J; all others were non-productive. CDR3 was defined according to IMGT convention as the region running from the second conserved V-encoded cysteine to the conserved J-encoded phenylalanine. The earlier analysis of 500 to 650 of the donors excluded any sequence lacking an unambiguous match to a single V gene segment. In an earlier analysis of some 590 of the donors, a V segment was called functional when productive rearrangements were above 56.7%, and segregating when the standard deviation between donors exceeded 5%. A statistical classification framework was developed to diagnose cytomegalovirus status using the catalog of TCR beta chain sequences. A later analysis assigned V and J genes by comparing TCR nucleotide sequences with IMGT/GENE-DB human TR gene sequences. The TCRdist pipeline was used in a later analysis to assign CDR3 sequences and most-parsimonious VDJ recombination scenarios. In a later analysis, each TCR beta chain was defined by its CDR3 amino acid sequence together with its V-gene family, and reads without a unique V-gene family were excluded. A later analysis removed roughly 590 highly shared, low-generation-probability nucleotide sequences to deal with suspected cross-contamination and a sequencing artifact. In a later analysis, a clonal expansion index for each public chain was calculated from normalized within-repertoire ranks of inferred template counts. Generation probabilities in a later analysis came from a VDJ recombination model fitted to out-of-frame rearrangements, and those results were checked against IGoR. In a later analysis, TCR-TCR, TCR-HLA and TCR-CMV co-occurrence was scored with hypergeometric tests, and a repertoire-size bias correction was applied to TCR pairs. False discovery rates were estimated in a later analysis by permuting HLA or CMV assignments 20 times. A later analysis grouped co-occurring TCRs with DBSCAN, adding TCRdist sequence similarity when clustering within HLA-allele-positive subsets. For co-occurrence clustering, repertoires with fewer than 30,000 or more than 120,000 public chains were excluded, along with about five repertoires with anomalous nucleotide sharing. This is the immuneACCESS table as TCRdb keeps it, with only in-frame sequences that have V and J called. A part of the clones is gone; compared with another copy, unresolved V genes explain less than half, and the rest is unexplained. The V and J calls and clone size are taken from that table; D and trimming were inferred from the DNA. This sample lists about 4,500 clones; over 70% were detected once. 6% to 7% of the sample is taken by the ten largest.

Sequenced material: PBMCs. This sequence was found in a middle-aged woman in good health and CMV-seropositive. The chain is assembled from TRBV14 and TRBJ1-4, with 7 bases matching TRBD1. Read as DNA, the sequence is TGTGCCAGCAGCCAAGAGGGCACAGGGGATGAAAAACTGTTTTTT. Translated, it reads CASSQEGTGDEKLFF.